The entry below gives a single T cell receptor (beta chain) sequence along with its context. This clonotype was found many times. The specificity of this receptor is unknown. Base qualities were left out, and no much larger clone turns up one base away. The sample comes from a study of T cells in Graves' hyperthyroidism and ophthalmopathy (dated by TCRdb to the late 2010s). In the study overall: Peripheral blood was sampled at the time of initial diagnosis, prior to any treatment. In addition, the study compared T-cell repertoires in thyroid tissue and in blood from about 6 Graves' hyperthyroidism patients. An independent validation cohort of fewer than 20 hyperthyroidism patients and 17 patients who later progressed to ophthalmopathy tested prospective prediction of ophthalmopathy. The approximately 95 discovery patients were divided at random into training and test sets in a 7:3 ratio. TCR Vbeta CDR3 sequencing of 120 to 150 peripheral blood samples (roughly 43 ophthalmopathy, about 75 hyperthyroidism and approximately 17 progressor patients) is reported in the paper. Following sampling, methimazole starting at 30 mg daily was given to hyperthyroidism patients, and high-dose intravenous methylprednisolone was given to ophthalmopathy patients. To identify distinguishing TCR V-J signatures, a discovery cohort of around 100 patients was used, comprising 43 with Graves' ophthalmopathy and around 60 with stable Graves' hyperthyroidism. The study at large found these results: During validation, the model predicted progression to ophthalmopathy a median of roughly six months ahead of onset, with almost 71% sensitivity and roughly 72% specificity. Ophthalmopathy was separated from stable hyperthyroidism by a 13 V-J signature model, with over 85% sensitivity and around 81% specificity obtained in cross-validation and 80%/75% obtained in testing. No statistical method was used to set the sample size in advance, and investigators knew the group allocation. Most expanded thyroid clonotypes (frequency above 0.001) were also detected in blood, a finding suggesting that blood repertoires may reflect thyroid immune responses.

The TCR beta CDR3 regions were amplified from RNA transcripts. The TCR CDR3 was subjected to a first round of RT-PCR using the HTBI primer set and the Qiagen OneStep RT-PCR kit. The libraries were constructed in a second round of multiplex PCR and then size-selected and purified. Sequencing of the libraries was done on an Illumina HiSeq2000 using paired-end 100 bp reads. In the authors' own workflow: SOAPnuke was used to process the raw data, with reads discarded if the reads contained adapters or uncalled bases, had a mean Phred below 15, or lacked an exact constant-primer or identifier match. COPE v1.2.5 was used to merge the high-quality paired reads, and each unique nucleotide sequence was defined as a clonotype. MiTCR v1.1 was used to align the clonotypes against IMGT TRBV, TRBD and TRBJ reference segments. The analysis was restricted to V-J combinations with a frequency above 0.0001, which together covered 99.2% of the repertoires. The TCS score was defined as the ratio of F50 (clonal expansion) to E x V (chaos), calculated using BLOSUM62-based TCRdist between CDR3 peptides within each V-J. Welch's t-statistics and random forest reduced 514 V-J features to around 14, which were used in a naive Bayes classifier (R e1071). TCRdb passed the public sequencing reads through fastp at Q25 and MiXCR, retaining productive beta sequences. Every entry covers one CDR3 protein and lists the most common genes and DNA from its rows. The V and J calls and clone size come from TCRdb's table, not from the authors' own analysis. The sample table holds some 570,000 distinct CDR3 sequences, of which 17% were seen once. The ten largest make up 17% of the sample.

Moderately to severely active disease, a Clinical Activity Score of at least 3, a NOSPECS grade of at least 4, and a duration under 3 months were present in ophthalmopathy patients. Exclusion was applied to patients with uncontrolled infections, other autoimmune diseases, pregnancy or lactation. Diagnoses were based on clinical symptoms, serum thyroxine and TRAb, thyroid ultrasound and orbital computed tomography. PBMCs were separated from roughly 9.6 ml of fresh peripheral blood using Ficoll-Paque density gradient centrifugation. Trizol reagent was used to extract total RNA, and RNA quality was then checked on an Agilent 2100 Bioanalyzer. At the junction V is shortened by 6 bases and J by 4 bases; bases outside the gene matches: 8. The CDR3, from cysteine to phenylalanine, totals 14 residues. Solely the CDR3 DNA is kept, with 42 bases framed from the first base. The germline V gene gives CDR1 as MNHEY and CDR2 as SVGEGT.

The TCR sequence derives from a young woman with Graves' ophthalmopathy. This receptor chain uses TRBV6-2 or TRBV6-3 and TRBJ1-2, with 7 central nucleotides matching TRBD1. The sequencing input was blood. The CDR3 protein: CASRRQGEGYGYTF. The sequence in DNA is TGTGCCAGCAGAAGACAGGGCGAGGGCTATGGCTACACCTTC.